One and the same sample provided the 15 T cell receptor beta chains below, sequenced in a study of regulatory T cells in long-lasting Graves disease (dated by TCRdb to the early 2020s). Libraries were made using multiplex PCR. Sequenced using an Illumina HiSeq 4000. TCR beta libraries were built with iRepertoire HTBI primers and Arm-PCR amplification of CDR3 regions. The public sequencing data were trimmed at Q25 with fastp and processed into clonotypes with MiXCR by TCRdb, which kept only in-frame beta chains. Every distinct CDR3 protein forms one entry, paired with its most common genes and DNA. The sample table shows 350,000 to 450,000 distinct CDR3 sequences, and around 20% are seen once. The ten largest clones take up around 20% of the sample. Sample time point, as interpreted from the label and publication: persistent/refractory GD, antithyroid drugs over 5 years with positive TRAb. RNA was extracted from PBMCs in TRIzol for both TCR sequencing and RNA sequencing.

Sequenced here: peripheral blood mononuclear cells (PBMCs), sampled when the disease was refractory, from a patient treated with antithyroid drugs. These receptors were taken from a female donor with Graves disease.

In this sample, this clonotype turned up many times. The chain uses TRBV28 and TRBJ2-5, with TRBD2 identical over 8 bases. The CDR3 loop spans 13 amino acids. The V gene end was trimmed by 5 bases and the J gene end by 5 bases; junction bases not matched to a gene: 4. Germline CDR1 and CDR2: MDHEN and SYDVKM. The CDR3 DNA reads as TGTGCCAGCAGTAGCGGGAGTTGGGAGACCCAGTACTTC. Protein product: CASSSGSWETQYF.

This clonotype was detected a few times. The genes are TRBV18 and TRBJ2-2; D unclear. CDR3 size: 16 residues. Germline V gives CDR1 KGHSH, CDR2 LQKENI. The germline V and J ends were trimmed by 0 bases and 1 base, with 9 bases remaining between them. The CDR3 nucleotides are TGTGCCAGCTCACCACCGAGACGTGTGAACACCGGGGAGCTGTTTTTT. Amino acids: CASSPPRRVNTGELFF.

This clonotype occurred a few times. The chain links TRBV7-9 to TRBJ1-2; D remains ambiguous. V was clipped by 5 bases and J by 3 bases, with 10 bases between them. CDR1 is SEHNR and CDR2 is FQNEAQ in the germline V gene (reference sequence). CDR3 size: 13 residues. In nucleotides, the CDR3 is TGTGCCAGCAGCCGCCGGACGGACTATGGCTACACCTTC. It specifies CASSRRTDYGYTF.

This clonotype has a count of ten or more. This sequence joins TRBV7-9 and TRBJ1-1; unclear D gene. CDR1 is SEHNR, CDR2 FQNEAQ, per germline (reference sequence). This CDR3 region has 12 residues. The V end was cut by 5 bases, the J end by 11 bases, with 15 bases between. The CDR3 sequence: CASSLDLGSAFF. The CDR3 nucleotides read TGTGCCAGCAGCCTAGACCTGGGAAGTGCTTTCTTT. Supplemented by reference TRBV7-9 and TRBJ1-1, the full variable domain reads DTGVSQNPRHKITKRGQNVTFRCDPISEHNRLYWYRQTLGQGPEFLTYFQNEAQLEKSRLLSDRFSAERPKGSFSTLEIQRTEQGDSAMYLCASSLDLGSAFFGQGTRLTVV.

Worth noting for this clonotype: A read error is possible here, since a much larger clone lies one base away. V usage is TRBV7-2 and J usage is TRBJ2-7; 10 bases match TRBD2. Germline CDR1 SGHTA, CDR2 FQGNSA. The CDR3 contains 15 residues. With V trimmed by 6 bases and J by 6 bases, 11 bases remained unmatched. The CDR3 loop reads CASSRIAGGDCEQYF. CDR3 DNA: TGTGCCAGCAGTCGAATAGCGGGAGGTGACTGCGAGCAGTACTTC.

This clonotype was seen only once. A far larger clone is one nucleotide away, so this likely arose from a read error. The final CDR3 position lacks the conserved phenylalanine or tryptophan, pointing to a likely read error. V is TRBV11-3 and J is TRBJ2-5; 8 bases are a match to TRBD1. The CDR3 extends over 13 amino acids. V lost 1 base to trimming and J lost 7 bases; unmatched junction nucleotides: 2. CDR1 is SGHNT, CDR2 YENEEA, per germline. In DNA form, the CDR3 reads TGTGCCAGCAGCTTAGGACAGGGGTCGACCCAGTACCTC. Translated, it gives CASSLGQGSTQYL.

J is TRBJ2-3 and V is TRBV12-3 or TRBV12-4; tentative D call: TRBD1 (5 bases). This CDR3 contains 14 residues. V was trimmed by 7 bases and J by 0 bases, leaving 11 bases between them. In DNA, the CDR3 is TGTGCCAGCATTTACCAGGGTAGCACAGATACGCAGTATTTT. Amino acid sequence: CASIYQGSTDTQYF.

This clonotype showed up just a few times. This rearrangement joins TRBV13 to TRBJ2-7, with TRBD2 matching 9 bases. V shed 2 bases, J shed 7 bases, and the junction held 9 bases outside the gene matches. In germline, CDR1 is PRHDT, CDR2 FYEKMQ (reference sequence). CDR3 length equals 15 residues. CDR3 in DNA: TGTGCCAGCAGCTTACGCGGGACTAGCCCTGTGGAGCAGTACTTC. Its translation is CASSLRGTSPVEQYF.

This clonotype turned up a few times. J is TRBJ2-4 and V is TRBV19; D is tentatively TRBD1 or TRBD2 (5 bases each). This CDR3 has 16 residues. The V end lost 2 bases, the J end lost 0 bases, and 11 bases lay between the germline ends. Germline-derived CDR1 and CDR2 are LNHDA and SQIVND (reference sequence). The CDR3: CASSIRRDLAKNIQYF. CDR3 nucleotides: TGTGCCAGTAGTATAAGAAGGGACCTAGCCAAAAACATTCAGTACTTC.

This clonotype has at least ten counts. The rearrangement links TRBV28 to TRBJ1-6; TRBD1 aligns across 8 bases. The CDR3 sequence is 14 residues long. CDR1 is MDHEN, CDR2 SYDVKM, per germline. V was clipped by 5 bases and J by 10 bases; unmatched bases: 7. The CDR3 DNA reads as TGTGCCAGCAGTGGAGACAGGGGAGGATCACCCCTCCACTTT. Translation gives CASSGDRGGSPLHF. Full variable domain (outside the CDR3, taken from reference TRBV28 and TRBJ1-6): DVKVTQSSRYLVKRTGEKVFLECVQDMDHENMFWYRQDPGLGLRLIYFSYDVKMKEKGDIPEGYSVSREKKERFSLILESASTNQTSMYLCASSGDRGGSPLHFGNGTRLTVT.

This clonotype was seen ten or more times. The J gene is TRBJ1-5, the V gene TRBV11-3; D gene ambiguous. The CDR3 contains 13 residues. The ends were cut back, 3 bases at V and 3 bases at J, with 6 bases in the middle. Germline values: CDR1 SGHNT, CDR2 YENEEA. In nucleotides, the CDR3 is TGTGCCAGCAGCTTTGGGGACAATCAGCCCCAGCATTTT. Translating gives CASSFGDNQPQHF.

The chain uses TRBV7-2 and TRBJ2-5; D gene unclear. The CDR3 spans 13 residues. The V end lost 3 bases, the J end lost 2 bases, and 7 bases lay between the germline ends. Germline CDR1 is SGHTA and CDR2 is FQGNSA. The CDR3 loop is CASSFWQQETQYF. CDR3 in DNA: TGTGCCAGCAGCTTCTGGCAGCAAGAGACCCAGTACTTC.

This clonotype was recorded a few times. The rearrangement links TRBV10-3 to TRBJ2-7, with TRBD1 matching 8 bases. With 2 bases clipped from V and 7 bases from J, the junction kept 4 bases outside the gene matches. Germline V gives CDR1 ENHRY, CDR2 SYGVKD. The length of the CDR3 is 13 residues. The CDR3 reads CAISETGQGEQYF. The CDR3 DNA reads as TGTGCCATCAGTGAGACCGGACAGGGTGAGCAGTACTTC.

The gene calls are TRBV14 and TRBJ1-2; D might be TRBD1 (6 bases). Per germline, CDR1 SGHDN and CDR2 FVKESK. This CDR3 has 16 amino acids. Trimming removed 4 bases at V and 6 bases at J, with 21 bases between. CDR3 sequence: CASSPFGDDRQHGYTF. CDR3 DNA sequence: TGTGCCAGCAGCCCATTCGGGGACGACAGGCAGCATGGCTACACCTTC. Using reference TRBV14 and TRBJ1-2 for the parts outside the CDR3, the full variable domain is EAGVTQFPSHSVIEKGQTVTLRCDPISGHDNLYWYRRVMGKEIKFLLHFVKESKQDESGMPNNRFLAERTGGTYSTLKVQPAELEDSGVYFCASSPFGDDRQHGYTFGSGTRLTVV.

Regarding this clonotype: Possible read error: a much larger clone is one base away. The rearrangement uses TRBV27 and TRBJ2-7, with a possible D match to TRBD2 (5 bases). The CDR3 consists of 14 residues. Germline V gene sequence: CDR1 MNHEY, CDR2 SMNVEV (reference sequence). Here the CDR3 reads CASSLGPGGYERYF. CDR3 sequence (DNA): TGTGCCAGCAGCCTAGGACCCGGAGGCTACGAGCGGTACTTC.